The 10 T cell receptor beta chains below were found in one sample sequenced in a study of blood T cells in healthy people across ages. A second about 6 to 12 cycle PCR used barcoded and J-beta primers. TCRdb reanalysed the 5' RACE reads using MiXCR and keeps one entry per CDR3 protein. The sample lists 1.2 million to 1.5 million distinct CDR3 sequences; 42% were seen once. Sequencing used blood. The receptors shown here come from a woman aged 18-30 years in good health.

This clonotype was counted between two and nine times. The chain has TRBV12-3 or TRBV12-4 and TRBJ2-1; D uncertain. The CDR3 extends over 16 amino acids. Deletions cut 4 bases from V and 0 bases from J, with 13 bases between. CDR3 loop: CASSYKLGISYNEQFF. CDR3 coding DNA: TGTGCCAGCAGTTATAAGTTAGGGATCTCCTACAATGAGCAGTTCTTC.

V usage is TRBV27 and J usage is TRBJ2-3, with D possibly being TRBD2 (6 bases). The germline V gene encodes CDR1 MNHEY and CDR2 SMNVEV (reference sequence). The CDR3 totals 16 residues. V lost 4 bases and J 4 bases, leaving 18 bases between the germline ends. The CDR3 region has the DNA TGTGCCAGCAGTTCCCCCTCAGGTTCGGGGGCAGATACGCAGTATTTT. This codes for CASSSPSGSGADTQYF.

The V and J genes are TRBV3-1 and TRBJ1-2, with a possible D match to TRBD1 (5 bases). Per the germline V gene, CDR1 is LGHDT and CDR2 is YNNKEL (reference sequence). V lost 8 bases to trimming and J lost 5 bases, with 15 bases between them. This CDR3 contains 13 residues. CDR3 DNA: TGTGCCAGCCAGGGCAGCTCCTTGTATGGCTACACCTTC. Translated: CASQGSSLYGYTF.

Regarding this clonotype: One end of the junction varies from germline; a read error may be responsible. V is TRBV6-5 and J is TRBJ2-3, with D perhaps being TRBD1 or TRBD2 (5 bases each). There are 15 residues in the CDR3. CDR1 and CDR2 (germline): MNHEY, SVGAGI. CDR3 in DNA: TGTGCCAGCAGCCCCCGGGGCCCCGATTTAGATCCGCAGTATTTT. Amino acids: CASSPRGPDLDPQYF.

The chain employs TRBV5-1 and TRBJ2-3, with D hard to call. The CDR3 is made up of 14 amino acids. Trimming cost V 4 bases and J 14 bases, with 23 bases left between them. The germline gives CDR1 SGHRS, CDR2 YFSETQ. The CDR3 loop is CASSEDPSEFKRYF. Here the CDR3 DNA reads TGCGCCAGCAGCGAAGACCCCTCTGAATTTAAACGGTATTTT.

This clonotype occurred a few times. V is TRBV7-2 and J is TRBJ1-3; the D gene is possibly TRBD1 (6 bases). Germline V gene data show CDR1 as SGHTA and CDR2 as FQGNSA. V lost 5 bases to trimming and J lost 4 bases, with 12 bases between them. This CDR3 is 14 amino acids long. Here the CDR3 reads CASSPGGAGNTIYF. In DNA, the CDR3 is TGTGCCAGCAGCCCTGGGGGGGCAGGAAACACCATATATTTT.

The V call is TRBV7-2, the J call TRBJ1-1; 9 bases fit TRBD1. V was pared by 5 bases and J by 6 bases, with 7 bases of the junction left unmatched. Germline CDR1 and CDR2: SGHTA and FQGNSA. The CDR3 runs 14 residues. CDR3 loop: CASSRDREDPEAFF. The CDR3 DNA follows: TGTGCCAGCAGCCGGGACAGGGAGGACCCTGAAGCTTTCTTT.

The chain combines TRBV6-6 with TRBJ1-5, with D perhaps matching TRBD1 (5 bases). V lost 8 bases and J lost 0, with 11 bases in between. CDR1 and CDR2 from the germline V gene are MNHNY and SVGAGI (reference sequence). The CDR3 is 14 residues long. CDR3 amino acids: CASGEGFSNQPQHF. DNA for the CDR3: TGTGCCAGCGGCGAGGGGTTTAGCAATCAGCCCCAGCATTTT.

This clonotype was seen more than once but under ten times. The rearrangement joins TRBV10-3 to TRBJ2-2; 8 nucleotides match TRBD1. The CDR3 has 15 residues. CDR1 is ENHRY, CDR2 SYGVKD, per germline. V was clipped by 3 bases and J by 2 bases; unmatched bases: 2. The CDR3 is CAISEGQGNTGELFF. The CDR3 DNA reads TGTGCCATCAGTGAAGGACAGGGCAACACCGGGGAGCTGTTTTTT.

The CDR3 sequence is CSARGTGGLMSTEAFF. The CDR3 coding sequence is TGCAGTGCTAGAGGGACAGGGGGCTTGATGAGCACTGAAGCTTTCTTT. The chain employs TRBV20-1 and TRBJ1-1; TRBD1 matches 11 bases. The CDR3 length is 16 residues. Germline V gene sequence: CDR1 DFQATT, CDR2 SNEGSKA (reference sequence). Trimming at V came to 1 base and at J to 4 bases, leaving 8 bases not matched to a gene.